The T cell receptor beta chain under discussion was sequenced for a study of T cells after yellow fever vaccination. This clonotype was counted many times. Looked up from germline, CDR1 is SNHLY and CDR2 is FYNNEI. The germline V and J ends were trimmed by 6 bases and 9 bases, with 21 bases remaining between them. The CDR3 is 15 amino acids. Using its own MiXCR run on the 5' RACE reads, TCRdb lists one record per CDR3 protein. The data contain 450,000 to 600,000 distinct CDR3 sequences, roughly 14% of them seen just once; the ten biggest clones take up over 12%. The sequence derives from a young man who received the YFV17D yellow fever vaccine. The sample was PBMCs, taken on the day of the yellow fever booster vaccination. The rearrangement uses TRBV2 and TRBJ2-1, with D perhaps given as TRBD1 or TRBD2 (5 bases each). CDR3 bases: TGTGCCAGCAGGGCCACTAGGGCGAGGGGCCCTGAGCAGTTCTTC. It encodes CASRATRARGPEQFF.